Here is one TCR beta chain with its context. Its antigen remains unidentified. Other DNA sequences of this sample code for an identical CDR3. Libraries were prepared by immunoSEQ multiplex PCR; TCRdb keeps only in-frame clonotypes and omits some of them. The table has tens of thousands of clones, roughly nine tenths seen once. V shed 0 bases, J shed 2 bases, and the junction held 9 bases outside the gene matches. Germline V lookup: CDR1 SGHNT, CDR2 YYREEE (reference sequence). CDR3 length: 17 amino acids. This sample was taken from a study of Tregs in tolerant kidney transplant recipients. Whole-study findings and limits: No direct test of biological reproducibility was done here.

This rearrangement joins TRBV5-4 to TRBJ2-7, with 9 bases matching TRBD1. The specimen was CD8+ T cells from blood. This receptor was obtained from a human donor in good health. This chain's CDR3 is CASSLALGQGITYEQYF. The CDR3, as DNA: TGTGCCAGCAGCTTGGCCCTCGGACAGGGGATCACCTACGAGCAGTACTTC.